These 25 T cell receptor beta chains were sequenced from one sample in a study of cytomegalovirus exposure and HLA in healthy donors. 13 Jbeta primers and 60 Vbeta primers were used for the PCR. Sequenced by immunoSEQ multiplex PCR; TCRdb stores in-frame clones only, minus some. This table has about 140,000 clones, 70% to 85% appearing once. Sequencing was done on a sample of PBMCs. The origin of the receptors is a middle-aged man in good health and CMV-seropositive.

Points on this clone: At one end, the junction sequence differs from germline, possibly due to a read error. The sample has other DNA sequences that encode this CDR3 too. The V and J genes are TRBV15 and TRBJ2-7, with 7 bases aligning to TRBD1. The CDR3 covers 15 residues. The germline gives CDR1 LNHNV, CDR2 YYDKDF (reference sequence). This CDR3 is CATSRPGTVSYEQYF. For the CDR3, the DNA is TGCGCCACCAGCAGACCCGGGACAGTTTCCTACGAGCAGTACTTC.

The chain uses TRBV5-1 and TRBJ2-2, with TRBD1 identical over 7 bases. V lost 4 bases and J lost 1; bases outside the gene matches: 4. CDR3 length equals 15 residues. From germline, CDR1 is SGHRS and CDR2 YFSETQ. The CDR3 DNA is TGCGCCAGCAGCCTGAGGACAGGGAACACCGGGGAGCTGTTTTTT. It specifies CASSLRTGNTGELFF.

The V and J genes are TRBV15 and TRBJ2-7; 14 bases line up with TRBD2. CDR3 length equals 16 residues. Per the germline V gene, CDR1 is LNHNV and CDR2 is YYDKDF (reference sequence). Losses at the gene ends were 5 bases for V and 3 bases for J; bases not matched to a gene: 6. CDR3 bases: TGTGCCACCAGCGTACCAGGACTAGCGGGAGGCTACGAGCAGTACTTC. Its protein product is CATSVPGLAGGYEQYF. The full variable domain, its missing parts supplied by reference TRBV15 and TRBJ2-7, is DAMVIQNPRYQVTQFGKPVTLSCSQTLNHNVMYWYQQKSSQAPKLLFHYYDKDFNNEADTPDNFQSRRPNTSFCFLDIRSPGLGDTAMYLCATSVPGLAGGYEQYFGPGTRLTVT.

The chain employs TRBV21-1 and TRBJ1-5; TRBD1 is taken as the D call from the table, unchecked against the DNA. TRBV21-1 has pseudogene status. The CDR3 runs to 16 residues. The CDR3 spells CASSKGLSSWHQPQHF. In DNA, the CDR3 is TGTGCCAGCAGCAAAGGTTTGTCCTCTTGGCATCAGCCCCAGCATTTT.

The chain links TRBV5-1 to TRBJ2-1, with no clear D. Trimming removed 2 bases from V and 0 bases from J, with 9 bases in between. The CDR3 is 15 residues long. Germline values: CDR1 SGHRS, CDR2 YFSETQ. The CDR3 DNA reads as TGCGCCAGCAGCTTTAGCCGTAGCTCCTACAATGAGCAGTTCTTC. This sequence encodes CASSFSRSSYNEQFF.

CDR3 sequence reads: CASSLWGQRTYEQYF. The CDR3 nucleotides are TGTGCCAGCAGCTTGTGGGGACAGCGAACCTACGAGCAGTACTTC. This chain links TRBV5-4 with TRBJ2-7, with 7 positions matching TRBD1. Looked up from germline, CDR1 is SGHNT and CDR2 is YYREEE (reference sequence). V dropped 1 base and J dropped 2; count of bases not matched to a gene: 6. The CDR3 has 15 amino acids.

The rearrangement links TRBV19 to TRBJ2-1; D gene unclear. The CDR3 extends over 16 amino acids. Looked up from germline, CDR1 is LNHDA and CDR2 is SQIVND (reference sequence). V was shortened by 10 bases and J by 4 bases, with 23 bases between the two germline ends. CDR3 bases: TGTGCCACCACTACTCCCGTGGCGGCTCTTTACAATGAGCAGTTCTTC. Translation gives CATTTPVAALYNEQFF.

The chain has TRBV7-9 and TRBJ2-7, with D tentatively TRBD1 (6 bases). Germline lookup yields CDR1 SEHNR and CDR2 FQNEAQ (reference sequence). The CDR3 totals 17 residues. V lost 5 bases to trimming and J lost 0 bases, with 20 bases between them. CDR3 in DNA: TGTGCCAGCAGCCCCCCGCCAAGTACAGGGAACTCCTACGAGCAGTACTTC. As protein: CASSPPPSTGNSYEQYF.

The chain combines TRBV4-1 with TRBJ2-7, with 8 nucleotides matching TRBD2. Germline CDR1 and CDR2: MGHRA and YSYEKL. The CDR3 extends over 17 amino acids. Germline trimming cut 0 bases from V and 2 bases from J; bases unmatched to any gene: 9. The chain's CDR3 is CASSQEALTSGTYEQYF. Here the CDR3 DNA reads TGCGCCAGCAGCCAAGAAGCTTTAACTAGCGGTACCTACGAGCAGTACTTC.

This clone was counted a single time. The rearrangement uses TRBV9 and TRBJ2-3; no clear D. CDR3 length: 13 amino acids. V was pared by 4 bases and J by 1 base, with 7 bases between. Germline V gene data show CDR1 as SGDLS and CDR2 as YYNGEE. DNA for the CDR3: TGTGCCAGCAGCAGACGGGGCACAGATACGCAGTATTTT. It yields the protein CASSRRGTDTQYF.

In this sample, this clone turned up once. The chain couples TRBV6-5 to TRBJ2-7; the match to TRBD2 covers 9 bases. With V trimmed by 2 bases and J by 0 bases, 2 bases remained unmatched. CDR3 length: 15 amino acids. CDR1 is MNHEY, CDR2 SVGAGI, per germline. The CDR3 region has the DNA TGTGCCAGCAGTTACGAGCGGGGGGACTCCTACGAGCAGTACTTC. Translating it yields CASSYERGDSYEQYF.

The chain joins TRBV12-5 to TRBJ2-3; 9 positions agree with TRBD1. There are 14 residues in the CDR3. Germline loops: CDR1 LGHNT, CDR2 FRNRAP. V lost 5 bases to trimming and J lost 1 base; unmatched junction nucleotides: 1. CDR3 in amino acids: CASGRDRGTDTQYF. DNA of the CDR3: TGTGCTAGTGGTCGGGACAGGGGCACAGATACGCAGTATTTT.

This clone was seen a handful of times. V usage is TRBV2 and J usage is TRBJ2-1, with D perhaps TRBD1 (5 bases). Between the trimmed V and J ends, which lost 6 bases and 4 bases, there was a span of 7 bases. CDR1 and CDR2 (germline): SNHLY, FYNNEI. This CDR3 is built from 12 residues. The CDR3 loop is CASRGQYNEQFF. The DNA of the CDR3 is TGTGCCAGCAGGGGGCAGTACAATGAGCAGTTCTTC.

Comments on this clone: Other nucleotide sequences in the sample specify the same CDR3. The chain couples TRBV7-9 to TRBJ2-7; possibly TRBD1 for D (5 bases). Germline CDR1 is SEHNR and CDR2 is FQNEAQ (reference sequence). CDR3 length: 14 amino acids. V was cut by 2 bases and J by 4 bases, with 12 bases left in between. The DNA for the CDR3 is TGTGCCAGCAGCTTAACAGGAGTTATGTACGAGCAGTACTTC. Translating it yields CASSLTGVMYEQYF.

The J gene is TRBJ1-1, the V gene TRBV10-3; D is uncertain. CDR3 length equals 13 residues. Germline V gene data show CDR1 as ENHRY and CDR2 as SYGVKD. V was shortened by 7 bases and J by 4 bases, with 13 bases between the two germline ends. The CDR3 loop is CAITRERGTEAFF. The CDR3 nucleotides read TGTGCCATCACTCGAGAGAGAGGCACTGAAGCTTTCTTT.

The chain has TRBV29-1 and TRBJ2-5; D may be TRBD2 (5 bases). Trimming left V 7 bases short and J 3 bases short, with 9 bases between. The CDR3 spans 11 residues. CDR1 and CDR2 (germline): SQVTM, ANQGSEA. In nucleotides, the CDR3 is TGCAGCGGGAGGACCAAAGAGACCCAGTACTTC. It codes for CSGRTKETQYF.

The sample holds one count of this clone. The chain uses TRBV19 and TRBJ1-2, with 7 positions matching TRBD1. The trim removed 7 bases at V and 8 bases at J, leaving 10 bases unmatched. This CDR3 has 13 residues. Germline loops: CDR1 LNHDA, CDR2 SQIVND (reference sequence). The CDR3 region is CASKFEGAHGYTF. The CDR3 DNA follows: TGTGCCAGTAAGTTTGAGGGGGCGCACGGCTACACCTTC.

The CDR3 coding sequence is TGTGCCAGCAGCCTGACAACTAGCGGATCCTACAATGAGCAGTTCTTC. Its translation is CASSLTTSGSYNEQFF. This rearrangement joins TRBV25-1 to TRBJ2-1, with 8 bases lining up with TRBD2. V shed 6 bases, J shed 1 base, and the junction held 8 bases outside the gene matches. CDR3 length: 16 amino acids. Germline CDR1 is MGHDK and CDR2 is SYGVNS.

V gene TRBV29-1 combines with J gene TRBJ2-1; a possible D gene is TRBD2 (6 bases). The CDR3 covers 10 residues. V shed 7 bases and J shed 9 bases, with 10 bases lying between them. Germline V gene lookup returns CDR1 SQVTM and CDR2 ANQGSEA. This CDR3 reads CSGNGGEQFF. The CDR3 nucleotides read TGCAGCGGAAACGGGGGTGAGCAGTTCTTC.

The rearrangement joins TRBV29-1 to TRBJ2-7; 8 positions agree with TRBD1. V lost 2 bases to trimming and J lost 11 bases; unmatched junction nucleotides: 11. The CDR3 totals 13 residues. The V gene's germline CDR1 is SQVTM and CDR2 ANQGSEA. This CDR3 reads CSVEPTGVRSEYF. The CDR3 DNA sequence: TGCAGCGTTGAACCGACAGGGGTTCGGAGTGAGTACTTC.

This clone was seen a single time. This chain connects TRBV30 to TRBJ1-2; TRBD1 aligns across 9 bases. Germline V lookup: CDR1 GTSNPN, CDR2 SVGIG (reference sequence). The CDR3 covers 13 residues. The V gene end was trimmed by 0 bases and the J gene end by 7 bases; junction bases not matched to a gene: 3. The CDR3 protein is CAWSVQGALGYTF. CDR3 DNA: TGTGCCTGGAGTGTACAGGGGGCCCTTGGCTACACCTTC.

The chain carries TRBV11-2 and TRBJ1-5; 8 positions agree with TRBD1. Germline assignment: CDR1 SGHAT and CDR2 FQNNGV. J was trimmed by 6 bases and V by 4 bases; bases with no gene match: 5. There are 14 residues in the CDR3. The CDR3: CASSSTGEGQPQHF. CDR3 bases: TGTGCCAGCAGCTCGACAGGGGAAGGTCAGCCCCAGCATTTT. Complete variable domain (other parts from reference TRBV11-2 and TRBJ1-5): EAGVAQSPRYKIIEKRQSVAFWCNPISGHATLYWYQQILGQGPKLLIQFQNNGVVDDSQLPKDRFSAERLKGVDSTLKIQPAKLEDSAVYLCASSSTGEGQPQHFGDGTRLSIL.

The rearrangement links TRBV5-1 to TRBJ2-5; 8 bases agree with TRBD2. CDR1 and CDR2 (germline): SGHRS, YFSETQ. V dropped 3 bases and J dropped 5; count of bases not matched to a gene: 6. This CDR3 has 14 amino acids. CDR3 protein: CASSYQAGEETQYF. CDR3 bases: TGCGCCAGCAGCTACCAAGCGGGAGAGGAGACCCAGTACTTC.

V gene TRBV19 combines with J gene TRBJ2-2, with D perhaps TRBD1 (5 bases). This CDR3 spans 14 amino acids. The germline V gene encodes CDR1 LNHDA and CDR2 SQIVND (reference sequence). Trimming cost V 1 base and J 8 bases, with 11 bases left between them. Here the CDR3 reads CASSIGQGWGELFF. The CDR3 DNA reads TGTGCCAGTAGTATAGGTCAGGGTTGGGGGGAGCTGTTTTTT.

The V and J genes are TRBV5-4 and TRBJ2-5; TRBD2 agrees at 10 bases. With V trimmed by 4 bases and J by 5 bases, 2 bases remained unmatched. Germline assignment: CDR1 SGHNT and CDR2 YYREEE (reference sequence). The CDR3 consists of 13 residues. For the CDR3, the DNA is TGTGCCAGCAGCCCTAGCGGGAGCGAGACCCAGTACTTC. This translates into CASSPSGSETQYF. Full variable domain (remainder filled in from reference TRBV5-4 and TRBJ2-5): ETGVTQSPTHLIKTRGQQVTLRCSSQSGHNTVSWYQQALGQGPQFIFQYYREEENGRGNFPPRFSGLQFPNYSSELNVNALELDDSALYLCASSPSGSETQYFGPGTRLLVL.